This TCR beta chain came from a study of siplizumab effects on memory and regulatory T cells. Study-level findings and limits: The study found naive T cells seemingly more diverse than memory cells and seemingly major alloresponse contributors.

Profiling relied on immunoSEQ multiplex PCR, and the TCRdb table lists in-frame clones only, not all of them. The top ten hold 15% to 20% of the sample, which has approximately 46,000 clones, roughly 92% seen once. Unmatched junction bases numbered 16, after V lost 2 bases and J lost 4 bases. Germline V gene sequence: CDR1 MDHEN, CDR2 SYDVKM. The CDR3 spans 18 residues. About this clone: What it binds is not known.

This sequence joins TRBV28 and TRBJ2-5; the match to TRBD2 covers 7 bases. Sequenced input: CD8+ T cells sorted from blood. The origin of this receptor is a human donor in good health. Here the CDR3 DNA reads TGTGCCAGCAGTTTAGACCCCATTGGCCGGGGGGAGGTAGAGACCCAGTACTTC. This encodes CASSLDPIGRGEVETQYF.